These 30 T cell receptor beta chains came from one sample sequenced in a study of blood T cells in healthy people across ages. Alongside a J-beta primer mix, a sample-barcoded 5' primer served in a second PCR lasting roughly 6 to 12 cycles. TCRdb fed the 5' RACE reads into MiXCR, producing one record per CDR3 protein. The table shows hundreds of thousands of distinct CDR3 sequences, with about 43% occurring only once. Sample: blood. The receptors were sampled from a man aged 80 or over in good health.

The gene calls are TRBV14 and TRBJ2-5; D gene ambiguous. CDR1 SGHDN and CDR2 FVKESK come from the germline V gene. This CDR3 region has 13 residues. V was shortened by 1 base and J by 6 bases, with 9 bases between the two germline ends. The CDR3 nucleotides read TGTGCCAGCAGCCAAGCTCTTGGGCAGACCCAGTACTTC. Translation: CASSQALGQTQYF.

This sequence joins TRBV5-4 and TRBJ2-1; D ambiguous. V gave up 2 bases and J gave up 4 bases, with 13 bases separating them. In germline, CDR1 is SGHNT, CDR2 YYREEE (reference sequence). This CDR3 comprises 15 residues. The CDR3 protein is CASSFPGPKYNEQFF. CDR3 nucleotides: TGTGCCAGCAGCTTTCCTGGACCGAAATACAATGAGCAGTTCTTC.

Details on this clonotype: This may stem from a read error, because a much larger clone lies one nucleotide away. The chain uses TRBV20-1 and TRBJ2-1; tentatively, D is TRBD2 (7 bases). The length of the CDR3 is 13 residues. Looked up from germline, CDR1 is DFQATT and CDR2 is SNEGSKA (reference sequence). V was trimmed by 5 bases and J by 13 bases, leaving 21 bases between them. The CDR3 spells CSAGGGYQETQFF. Written as DNA, the CDR3 is TGCAGTGCTGGGGGGGGCTATCAAGAGACCCAGTTCTTC.

The rearrangement links TRBV20-1 to TRBJ2-3; 7 bases map to TRBD2. The V gene end was trimmed by 6 bases and the J gene end by 3 bases; junction bases not matched to a gene: 9. The V gene's germline CDR1 is DFQATT and CDR2 SNEGSKA (reference sequence). The CDR3 runs 14 residues. CDR3 amino acids: CSAVGGRGTDTQYF. DNA of the CDR3: TGCAGTGCGGTCGGCGGGAGAGGTACAGATACGCAGTATTTT.

There are many counts of this clonotype. The chain employs TRBV6-5 and TRBJ2-1, with 9 bases that match TRBD2. Germline CDR1 and CDR2: MNHEY and SVGAGI. V shed 6 bases and J 9 bases; nucleotides not matched to a gene: 15. The CDR3 consists of 16 residues. The CDR3 here is CASSPKAGGNYGEQFF. The CDR3 DNA reads as TGTGCCAGCAGCCCTAAGGCGGGAGGGAACTACGGTGAGCAGTTCTTC.

As regards this clonotype: Compared with germline, one end of the junction differs, possibly owing to a read error. V and J are TRBV11-1 and TRBJ2-2, with D tentatively TRBD1 (6 bases). CDR3 length: 16 residues. Germline lookup yields CDR1 SGHAT and CDR2 FQDESV (reference sequence). The CDR3, as DNA: TGTGCCTGCAGCTTACGCGACAGGAGGAACACCGGGGAGCTGTTTTTT. This gives the protein CACSLRDRRNTGELFF. Full variable domain (remainder filled in from reference TRBV11-1 and TRBJ2-2): EAEVAQSPRYKITEKSQAVAFWCDPISGHATLYWYRQILGQGPELLVQFQDESVVDDSQLPKDRFSAERLKGVDSTLKIQPAELGDSAMYLCACSLRDRRNTGELFFGEGSRLTVL.

This chain links TRBV11-2 with TRBJ2-5, with 8 bases identical to TRBD2. The CDR3 contains 15 residues. V was pared by 1 base and J by 2 bases, with 3 bases of the junction left unmatched. Germline V CDR1 and CDR2: SGHAT, FQNNGV. CDR3 DNA sequence: TGTGCCAGCAGCTTAGCGGGGGGGGAACAAGAGACCCAGTACTTC. Translating it yields CASSLAGGEQETQYF.

This chain links TRBV6-4 with TRBJ2-1; no reliable D call. There are 15 residues in the CDR3. The germline gives CDR1 MRHNA, CDR2 SNTAGT. V lost 2 bases and J 0 bases, leaving 8 bases between the germline ends. The CDR3 reads CASSDEASSYNEQFF. The CDR3 DNA follows: TGTGCCAGCAGTGACGAGGCGAGCTCCTACAATGAGCAGTTCTTC.

The chain joins TRBV20-1 to TRBJ2-1; 10 nucleotides match TRBD2. Germline assignment: CDR1 DFQATT and CDR2 SNEGSKA (reference sequence). CDR3 length: 19 amino acids. Trimming cost V 0 bases and J 7 bases; bases outside gene matches: 18. In DNA form, the CDR3 reads TGCAGTGCTAGAGAGAGTAGTGGCGGGCTAGCGGGAGTCCGGAATGAGCAGTTCTTC. Its protein product is CSARESSGGLAGVRNEQFF.

The chain has TRBV6-2 or TRBV6-3 and TRBJ1-2; a possible D gene is TRBD1 (5 bases). Trimming left V 8 bases short and J 5 bases short, with 15 bases between. There are 13 residues in the CDR3. CDR1 and CDR2 from the germline V gene are MNHEY and SVGEGT. CDR3 sequence (DNA): TGTGCCAGCCGAGATGGGGCTCGTTATGGCTACACCTTC. Protein: CASRDGARYGYTF.

This chain links TRBV9 with TRBJ1-1, with TRBD1 matching 8 bases. Germline CDR1 is SGDLS and CDR2 is YYNGEE. J was trimmed by 1 base and V by 4 bases; bases with no gene match: 6. The CDR3 contains 15 residues. CDR3 nucleotide sequence: TGTGCCAGCAGCCCCAAGGACAGGGCGAACACTGAAGCTTTCTTT. Amino acids: CASSPKDRANTEAFF.

This clonotype was found many times. This chain uses TRBV29-1 with TRBJ1-2, with 8 bases fitting TRBD1. The CDR3 totals 12 residues. The J segment lost 8 bases and the V segment lost 2 bases, leaving 4 bases of the junction unmatched. The germline CDR1 and CDR2 sequences are SQVTM and ANQGSEA. The CDR3 loop is CSVEPGTGGYTF. In DNA, the CDR3 is TGCAGCGTTGAACCCGGGACAGGAGGCTACACCTTC.

The chain's CDR3 is CASSLAAESDTQYF. For the CDR3, the DNA is TGCGCCAGCAGCTTAGCGGCAGAATCAGATACGCAGTATTTT. The rearrangement uses TRBV5-1 and TRBJ2-3, with D possibly being TRBD2 (5 bases). V lost 2 bases and J 4 bases, leaving 11 bases between the germline ends. CDR3 length: 14 amino acids. The germline V gene encodes CDR1 SGHRS and CDR2 YFSETQ.

The chain recombines TRBV6-2 or TRBV6-3 with TRBJ2-2, with 8 bases aligning to TRBD2. The CDR3 loop spans 16 amino acids. Looked up from germline, CDR1 is MNHEY and CDR2 is SVGEGT. V was clipped by 8 bases and J by 3 bases; unmatched bases: 11. As DNA, the CDR3 is TGTGCCAGCGGTATTAGCGGGGCGATTCACACCGGGGAGCTGTTTTTT. This codes for CASGISGAIHTGELFF.

The V call is TRBV29-1, the J call TRBJ2-3; 7 bases are a match to TRBD2. The CDR3 covers 15 residues. CDR1 and CDR2 from the germline V gene are SQVTM and ANQGSEA. V gave up 7 bases and J gave up 6 bases; unmatched junction bases: 16. CDR3 loop: CSGGVREGLMDTQYF. CDR3 nucleotides: TGCAGCGGGGGGGTGAGGGAGGGCCTCATGGATACGCAGTATTTT.

This clonotype has just a few counts. The chain is built from TRBV6-5 and TRBJ1-1; the match to TRBD1 covers 8 bases. The J segment lost 6 bases and the V segment lost 6 bases, leaving 9 bases of the junction unmatched. The CDR3 sequence is 14 residues long. The germline gives CDR1 MNHEY, CDR2 SVGAGI. The CDR3 DNA reads TGTGCCAGCAGAATAGGACAGGGTTTGCCTGAAGCTTTCTTT. Its protein product is CASRIGQGLPEAFF.

The chain joins TRBV12-3 or TRBV12-4 to TRBJ1-1; D not certain. The CDR3 has 13 residues. The ends were cut back, 3 bases at V and 3 bases at J, with 8 bases in the middle. CDR3 bases: TGTGCCAGCAGTTTGGGCCCTGACACTGAAGCTTTCTTT. Protein sequence: CASSLGPDTEAFF.

The rearrangement uses TRBV27 and TRBJ2-3; weak D call: TRBD1 (6 bases). CDR1 is MNHEY and CDR2 is SMNVEV in the germline V gene (reference sequence). Trimming took off 6 bases at V and 4 bases at J, with 11 bases between the two ends. The CDR3 is made up of 13 amino acids. CDR3 protein: CASSSRQADTQYF. In DNA form, the CDR3 reads TGTGCCAGCAGCTCCCGACAGGCAGATACGCAGTATTTT.

The sample holds a few counts of this clonotype. This chain joins TRBV10-3 and TRBJ2-2; D is perhaps TRBD1 (6 bases). Germline CDR1 ENHRY, CDR2 SYGVKD. CDR3 size: 15 residues. V lost 2 bases to trimming and J lost 6 bases, with 13 bases between them. The CDR3 here is CAISEPRQGPGELFF. The CDR3 DNA sequence: TGTGCCATCAGTGAGCCACGTCAGGGGCCCGGGGAGCTGTTTTTT.

The CDR3 loop is CGVARGLGNQPQHF. The DNA for the CDR3 is TGTGGTGTGGCGAGGGGCTTAGGAAATCAGCCCCAGCATTTT. The chain recombines TRBV6-1 with TRBJ1-5; possibly TRBD1 for D (5 bases). This CDR3 has 14 residues. Germline CDR1 MNHNS, CDR2 SASEGT.

In its sample, this clonotype was seen a few times. V gene TRBV4-3 combines with J gene TRBJ1-1; unclear D gene. V was clipped by 0 bases and J by 8 bases, with 22 bases between them. In germline, CDR1 is LGHNA, CDR2 YSLEER. The CDR3 length is 17 residues. The DNA for the CDR3 is TGCGCCAGCAGCCAAGATGGCCTCGCAGGTTCCAACTGGGAAGCTTTCTTT. Translation gives CASSQDGLAGSNWEAFF.

A note on this clonotype: One junction end disagrees with the germline gene, perhaps due to a read error. The chain has TRBV6-2 or TRBV6-3 and TRBJ2-3; either TRBD1 or TRBD2 may fit D (5 bases each). CDR3 size: 15 residues. Germline V gene sequence: CDR1 MNHEY, CDR2 SVGEGT. The CDR3 DNA reads TGTGCCTGCAGTCGTGGGGCGGGCCTTTCAGATACGCAGTATTTT. Its translation: CACSRGAGLSDTQYF.

V is TRBV7-3 and J is TRBJ2-1, with TRBD2 identical over 7 bases. J gave up 6 bases and V 2 bases, and 4 bases lay outside the gene matches. Germline CDR1 and CDR2: SGHTA and FQGTGA. This CDR3 is built from 14 residues. CDR3 amino acids: CASSLGGEGNEQFF. The CDR3, as DNA: TGTGCCAGCAGCTTAGGCGGGGAGGGCAATGAGCAGTTCTTC.

The chain recombines TRBV29-1 with TRBJ2-7, with 8 positions matching TRBD1. The CDR3 covers 11 residues. The V gene end was trimmed by 6 bases and the J gene end by 7 bases; junction bases not matched to a gene: 5. Germline V gene data show CDR1 as SQVTM and CDR2 as ANQGSEA. The CDR3 region has the DNA TGCAGCGTGACAGGGGTGAATGAGCAGTACTTC. Encoded protein: CSVTGVNEQYF.

The chain recombines TRBV30 with TRBJ2-7, with 8 positions matching TRBD1. The junction had 10 bases not matched to a gene; V was cut back by 2 bases and J by 7 bases. The germline V gene has CDR1 GTSNPN and CDR2 SVGIG (reference sequence). The CDR3 extends over 14 amino acids. The DNA for the CDR3 is TGTGCCTGGAGTACCAGACAGGGGTTCCTGGAGCAGTACTTC. Translation gives CAWSTRQGFLEQYF. Full variable domain (missing parts from reference TRBV30 and TRBJ2-7): SQTIHQWPATLVQPVGSPLSLECTVEGTSNPNLYWYRQAAGRGLQLLFYSVGIGQISSEVPQNLSASRPQDRQFILSSKKLLLSDSGFYLCAWSTRQGFLEQYFGPGTRLTVT.

The chain is built from TRBV12-3 or TRBV12-4 and TRBJ2-1, with TRBD2 matching over 15 bases. The CDR3 length is 16 residues. V trimming: 5 bases; J trimming: 10 bases; junction bases outside the gene matches: 9. The CDR3 loop is CASSPTGLAGGYEQFF. The CDR3, as DNA: TGTGCCAGCAGTCCGACGGGACTAGCGGGGGGCTACGAGCAGTTCTTC.

This clonotype was detected only a few times. This chain links TRBV7-8 with TRBJ2-1; 10 bases match TRBD1. The end of the DNA is better explained by TRBJ2-7, so the J call may be wrong. The CDR3 covers 15 residues. The V gene's germline CDR1 is SGHVS and CDR2 FQNEAQ. DNA for the CDR3: TGTGCCAGCAGCTTGGGACAGGGGATGGTCCACGAGCAGTACTTC. Amino acid sequence: CASSLGQGMVHEQYF.

This clonotype came up once. This sequence may be a read error, since a much larger clone differs from it by one base. This sequence joins TRBV6-6 and TRBJ1-2; D is possibly TRBD1 (6 bases). Between the trimmed V and J ends, which lost 5 bases and 9 bases, there was a span of 16 bases. CDR1 and CDR2 (germline): MNHNY, SVGAGI (reference sequence). The CDR3 loop spans 13 amino acids. The CDR3 sequence: CASSPTARDSYTF. CDR3 DNA: TGTGCCAGCAGTCCGACTGCCAGGGACAGCTACACCTTC.

This clonotype was counted only a few times. V is TRBV3-1 and J is TRBJ1-1, with D unclear. This CDR3 has 13 amino acids. V shed 1 base and J shed 8 bases, with 11 bases lying between them. Germline CDR1 and CDR2: LGHDT and YNNKEL (reference sequence). As DNA, the CDR3 is TGTGCCAGCAGCCAAGTAAGAGCGCTAGAAGCTTTCTTT. Its protein product is CASSQVRALEAFF. The whole variable domain, remainder taken from reference TRBV3-1 and TRBJ1-1, is DTAVSQTPKYLVTQMGNDKSIKCEQNLGHDTMYWYKQDSKKFLKIMFSYNNKELIINETVPNRFSPKSPDKAHLNLHINSLELGDSAVYFCASSQVRALEAFFGQGTRLTVV.

The V gene is TRBV28, the J gene TRBJ2-5, with TRBD1 matching over 8 bases. Germline V gives CDR1 MDHEN, CDR2 SYDVKM. The V and J ends lost 5 bases and 11 bases, in that order; junction bases with no gene match: 16. The CDR3 is 15 amino acids. The CDR3, as DNA: TGTGCCAGCAGTGAACAGGCAGGGGGCTTTACGGAGCAGTACTTC. Protein product: CASSEQAGGFTEQYF.